Here is one T cell receptor beta chain with its context. The treatment denotes: oral pan-JAK inhibitor, 5-10 mg twice daily. Individuals with alopecia areata gave both lesional scalp punch biopsies and peripheral blood for collection. The sample is drawn from a study of CD8+ T cells in alopecia areata. Reverse transcription of extracted RNA yielded cDNA, which provided the sequencing template. The table came from immunoSEQ multiplex PCR; TCRdb's copy has only in-frame clones and leaves some out. The sample carries roughly 110,000 clones, roughly 84% recorded once. This receptor was identified in a human donor with alopecia areata. Source: CD8+ T cells sorted from blood, taken at week 24, from a patient treated with tofacitinib.

CDR3 sequence: CSVDGRAQGNYEQYF. DNA for the CDR3: TGCAGCGTTGATGGCCGGGCACAAGGTAACTACGAGCAGTACTTC. The chain joins TRBV29-1 to TRBJ2-7; D uncertain. Trimming took 3 bases from V and 3 from J, leaving 18 bases between them. Per germline, CDR1 SQVTM and CDR2 ANQGSEA. The CDR3 length is 15 residues.